Below, 15 T cell receptor beta chains from the same sample are listed, as sequenced in a study of regulatory T cells in long-lasting Graves disease. CDR3-region Arm-PCR and iRepertoire HTBI primers produced the TCR beta libraries. Using its own MiXCR run on the multiplex PCR reads, TCRdb lists one record per CDR3 protein. This table holds roughly 500,000 distinct CDR3 sequences, around a fifth found once. Noted time point: persistent/refractory GD, antithyroid drugs over 5 years with positive TRAb. Generation of the TCR library employed RNA extracted from PBMCs. The specimen comprised peripheral blood mononuclear cells (PBMCs), sampled when the disease was refractory, from a patient treated with antithyroid drugs. The receptors were gathered from a female donor with Graves disease.

In this sample, this clonotype turned up many times. This chain uses TRBV20-1 with TRBJ1-1, with a possible D match to TRBD1 (6 bases). The CDR3 contains 12 residues. CDR1 is DFQATT and CDR2 is SNEGSKA in the germline V gene (reference sequence). Trimming removed 8 bases at V and 1 base at J, with 11 bases between. The chain's CDR3 is CSSGGQNTEAFF. CDR3 DNA: TGCAGTTCCGGGGGACAGAACACTGAAGCTTTCTTT.

This clonotype was picked up many times. The J gene is TRBJ1-2, the V gene TRBV12-3 or TRBV12-4; D may be TRBD1 (6 bases). The CDR3 is made up of 15 amino acids. V dropped 7 bases and J dropped 1 base, with 16 bases sitting between them. CDR3 coding DNA: TGTGCCAGCACCCCACCGGGACATTTTAACTATGGCTACACCTTC. It specifies CASTPPGHFNYGYTF.

Many counts were recorded for this clonotype. The chain is built from TRBV27 and TRBJ1-5; D might be TRBD1 (6 bases). Germline V gene data show CDR1 as MNHEY and CDR2 as SMNVEV (reference sequence). V was shortened by 2 bases and J by 4 bases, with 6 bases between the two germline ends. This CDR3 region has 13 residues. This CDR3 reads CASSLQGNQPQHF. The CDR3 DNA is TGTGCCAGCAGTTTACAGGGGAATCAGCCCCAGCATTTT.

The rearrangement links TRBV20-1 to TRBJ2-1; D gene uncertain. The CDR3 sequence is 17 residues long. V was shortened by 1 base and J by 2 bases, with 18 bases between the two germline ends. Looked up from germline, CDR1 is DFQATT and CDR2 is SNEGSKA (reference sequence). The CDR3 loop reads CSARVFGTEFPYNEQFF. The DNA of the CDR3 is TGCAGTGCTAGAGTGTTTGGAACAGAGTTCCCCTACAATGAGCAGTTCTTC.

Concerning this clonotype: This may arise from a read error, as a much more abundant clone is one base away. The chain employs TRBV2 and TRBJ1-4; TRBD1 might be the D (5 bases). CDR1 is SNHLY and CDR2 is FYNNEI in the germline V gene. The CDR3 runs 14 residues. The CDR3 spells CASSEVGEVEKLLF. As DNA, the CDR3 is TGTGCCAGCAGTGAAGTAGGGGAAGTAGAGAAACTGCTTTTT.

This clonotype was observed a few times. The J gene is TRBJ2-7, the V gene TRBV7-9; D is possibly TRBD2 (6 bases). Per the germline V gene, CDR1 is SEHNR and CDR2 is FQNEAQ (reference sequence). The V and J ends lost 7 bases and 3 bases respectively, with 19 bases between them. This CDR3 contains 15 residues. The CDR3 sequence: CASTSTWTGGYEQYF. CDR3 DNA sequence: TGTGCCAGCACCTCCACGTGGACCGGGGGCTACGAGCAGTACTTC.

A note on this clonotype: Relative to the germline gene, one junction end is altered; a read error may explain this. The chain has TRBV24-1 and TRBJ2-7; TRBD1 matches 10 bases. Germline lookup yields CDR1 KGHDR and CDR2 SFDVKD. The CDR3 has 17 amino acids. In nucleotides, the CDR3 is TGTGCCACCCGTGAAGTGGTCGGCCGGGACAGGGGACACGAGCAGTACTTC. As protein: CATREVVGRDRGHEQYF.

This clonotype was detected ten times or more. V usage is TRBV6-5 and J usage is TRBJ2-7; D is perhaps TRBD2 (6 bases). The CDR3 spans 15 residues. Trimming removed 2 bases from V and 3 bases from J, with 14 bases in between. Germline V lookup: CDR1 MNHEY, CDR2 SVGAGI. The CDR3, as DNA: TGTGCCAGCAGTTACGAGGAGGGGCGCAACTACGAGCAGTACTTC. Translated: CASSYEEGRNYEQYF.

This clonotype has only a few counts. The chain recombines TRBV3-1 with TRBJ1-1, with a tentative D call TRBD1 (6 bases). This CDR3 is 12 amino acids long. With 10 bases removed from V and 4 bases from J, the gap between germline ends came to 13 bases. CDR1 LGHDT and CDR2 YNNKEL come from the germline V gene (reference sequence). The CDR3 nucleotides read TGTGCCACCCGGACAGCAGGCACTGAAGCTTTCTTT. Its translation: CATRTAGTEAFF.

This clonotype was picked up a small number of times. J is TRBJ1-1 and V is TRBV20-1; unclear D gene. CDR1 and CDR2 from the germline V gene are DFQATT and SNEGSKA (reference sequence). There are 16 residues in the CDR3. Deletions cut 0 bases from V and 0 bases from J, with 14 bases between. This chain's CDR3 is CSARDRAAMMNTEAFF. The CDR3 DNA is TGCAGTGCTAGAGATAGGGCAGCGATGATGAACACTGAAGCTTTCTTT.

This clonotype showed up just a few times. The chain recombines TRBV20-1 with TRBJ1-2; D is undetermined. The CDR3 contains 15 residues. The germline CDR1 and CDR2 sequences are DFQATT and SNEGSKA (reference sequence). The ends were cut back, 0 bases at V and 8 bases at J, with 19 bases in the middle. In DNA, the CDR3 is TGCAGTGCTAGAGATTCCACGGATCTTCTGGGAGGCTACACCTTC. It encodes CSARDSTDLLGGYTF.

This clonotype was found many times. J is TRBJ2-5 and V is TRBV7-8; the match to TRBD2 covers 15 bases. Germline trimming cut 7 bases from V and 2 bases from J; bases unmatched to any gene: 5. This CDR3 has 16 residues. Germline V gene lookup returns CDR1 SGHVS and CDR2 FQNEAQ. Here the CDR3 DNA reads TGTGCCAGCACGGGACTAGCGGGGGGTCGGCAAGAGACCCAGTACTTC. It encodes CASTGLAGGRQETQYF.

Remarks on this clonotype: A much more abundant neighbour one base away suggests this may be a read error. Likely a read error: the CDR3 ends without its conserved phenylalanine or tryptophan. CDR3 nucleotides: TGTGCCAGCAGCCCCCGACAGGTTGAAGCTTTCCTT. This encodes CASSPRQVEAFL. This rearrangement joins TRBV7-2 to TRBJ1-1, with D possibly matching TRBD1 (6 bases). V lost 5 bases and J 7 bases, leaving 11 bases between the germline ends. This CDR3 spans 12 amino acids. Germline CDR1 SGHTA, CDR2 FQGNSA.

This clonotype was found many times. The J gene is TRBJ2-5, the V gene TRBV12-3 or TRBV12-4; the match to TRBD2 covers 10 bases. The CDR3 runs to 14 residues. V was pared by 5 bases and J by 3 bases, with 3 bases of the junction left unmatched. The CDR3 nucleotides read TGTGCCAGCAGTCGTAGCGGGGGGAAAGAGACCCAGTACTTC. This encodes CASSRSGGKETQYF.

The rearrangement joins TRBV6-9 to TRBJ2-3, with TRBD2 identical over 7 bases. The CDR3 contains 16 residues. V gave up 3 bases and J gave up 1 base; unmatched junction bases: 7. CDR1 is MNHGY and CDR2 is SVAAGI in the germline V gene. The CDR3 spells CASSYSTGGGTDTQYF. DNA for the CDR3: TGTGCCAGCAGTTACTCCACGGGGGGAGGCACAGATACGCAGTATTTT.